Presented here are 6 T cell receptor beta chains from one specimen sequenced in a study of blood T cell repertoires in COVID-19. Sequencing used immunoSEQ multiplex PCR; TCRdb keeps in-frame clones, though not all of them. The table lists about 400,000 clones, roughly 90% of them singletons. The sample was peripheral blood. The receptors come from a woman aged 30 to 39 with acute or convalescent COVID-19.

This clone was detected once. The chain carries TRBV3-1 (or the pseudogene TRBV3-2) and TRBJ2-7, with 9 bases that match TRBD1. CDR1 and CDR2 from the germline V gene are LGHDT and YNNKEL (reference sequence). The CDR3 totals 19 residues. The J segment lost 7 bases and the V segment lost 1 base, leaving 20 bases of the junction unmatched. The chain's CDR3 is CASSQVGGTGPYTYEEQYF. The CDR3 coding sequence is TGTGCCAGCAGCCAAGTAGGGGGGACAGGGCCCTATACTTACGAGGAGCAGTACTTC.

The V call is TRBV5-1, the J call TRBJ1-2; a possible D gene is TRBD1 (5 bases). The germline V gene encodes CDR1 SGHRS and CDR2 YFSETQ. This CDR3 spans 15 amino acids. V was clipped by 0 bases and J by 5 bases, with 14 bases between them. CDR3 amino acids: CASSLVPGIMYGYTF. In DNA form, the CDR3 reads TGCGCCAGCAGCTTGGTACCAGGGATTATGTATGGCTACACCTTC.

The chain recombines TRBV11-2 with TRBJ2-2; D possibly corresponds to TRBD2 (6 bases). V was trimmed by 1 base and J by 5 bases, leaving 14 bases between them. Looked up from germline, CDR1 is SGHAT and CDR2 is FQNNGV. The CDR3 length is 16 residues. The CDR3 DNA reads TGTGCCAGCAGCTTAGGTACAGGCGGGAAAACCGGGGAGCTGTTTTTT. It translates to CASSLGTGGKTGELFF. The whole variable domain, remainder taken from reference TRBV11-2 and TRBJ2-2, is EAGVAQSPRYKIIEKRQSVAFWCNPISGHATLYWYQQILGQGPKLLIQFQNNGVVDDSQLPKDRFSAERLKGVDSTLKIQPAKLEDSAVYLCASSLGTGGKTGELFFGEGSRLTVL.

The CDR3 loop reads CASSLTGIAYEQYF. As DNA, the CDR3 is TGTGCCTCTTCCCTTACGGGAATCGCCTACGAGCAGTACTTC. V gene TRBV3-1 (or the pseudogene TRBV3-2) combines with J gene TRBJ2-7; weak D call: TRBD2 (5 bases). Germline CDR1 and CDR2: LGHDT and YNNKEL (reference sequence). CDR3 length: 14 residues. The V end was cut by 11 bases, the J end by 2 bases, with 19 bases between.

The chain links TRBV24-1 to TRBJ1-2; 7 bases line up with TRBD1. The CDR3 length is 14 residues. Germline CDR1 reads KGHDR; CDR2 reads SFDVKD. V shed 7 bases, J shed 3 bases, and the junction held 7 bases outside the gene matches. The CDR3 sequence is CATSGTEVYYGYTF. As DNA, the CDR3 is TGTGCCACCAGCGGGACAGAAGTTTACTATGGCTACACCTTC.

This clone was seen a single time. The chain recombines TRBV4-1 with TRBJ2-1; 7 nucleotides align to TRBD2. The CDR3 totals 14 residues. Trimming at V came to 0 bases and at J to 9 bases, leaving 5 bases not matched to a gene. Germline V CDR1 and CDR2: MGHRA, YSYEKL. The CDR3, as DNA: TGCGCCAGCAGCCAAGAGGGGAGCGGGGTTGAGCAGTTCTTC. Translating gives CASSQEGSGVEQFF.